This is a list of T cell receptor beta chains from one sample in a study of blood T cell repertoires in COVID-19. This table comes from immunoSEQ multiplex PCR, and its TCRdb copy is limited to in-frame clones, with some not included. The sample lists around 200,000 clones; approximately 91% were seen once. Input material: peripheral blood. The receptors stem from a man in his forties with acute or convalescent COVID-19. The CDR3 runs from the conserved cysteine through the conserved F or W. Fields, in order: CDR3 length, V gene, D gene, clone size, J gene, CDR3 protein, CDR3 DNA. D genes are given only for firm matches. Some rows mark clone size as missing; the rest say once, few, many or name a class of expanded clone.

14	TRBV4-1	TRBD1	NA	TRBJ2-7	CASSPLEGANEQYF	TGCGCCAGCAGCCCTCTTGAGGGGGCCAACGAGCAGTACTTC
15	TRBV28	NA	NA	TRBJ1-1	CASTYGHSLSPEAFF	TGTGCCAGCACTTACGGACACTCTTTGTCTCCTGAAGCTTTCTTT
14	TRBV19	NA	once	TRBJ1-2	CASSRTERIYGYTF	TGTGCCAGTAGCCGGACAGAGCGAATCTATGGCTACACCTTC
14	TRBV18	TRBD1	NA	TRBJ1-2	CASSGGQGVPPYTF	TGTGCCAGCTCTGGCGGACAGGGGGTCCCTCCTTACACCTTC
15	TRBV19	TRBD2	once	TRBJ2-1	CASIQKSGRAGEQFF	TGTGCCAGTATCCAGAAGAGCGGGAGGGCCGGTGAGCAGTTCTTC
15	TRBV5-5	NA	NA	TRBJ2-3	CASSLRLALTDTQYF	TGTGCCAGCAGCTTGCGCCTAGCGCTCACAGATACGCAGTATTTT
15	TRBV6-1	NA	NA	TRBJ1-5	CASSEVRSAGQPQHF	TGTGCCAGCAGTGAAGTCAGATCGGCAGGGCAGCCCCAGCATTTT
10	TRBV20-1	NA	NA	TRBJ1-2	CSALIYGYTF	TGCAGTGCTCTTATTTATGGCTACACCTTC
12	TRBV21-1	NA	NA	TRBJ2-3	CASSTSPDTQYF	TGTGCCAGCAGCACGTCCCCAGATACGCAGTATTTT
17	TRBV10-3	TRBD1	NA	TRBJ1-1	CAISGGQGVAMNTEAFF	TGTGCCATCAGTGGAGGACAGGGGGTGGCCATGAACACTGAAGCTTTCTTT
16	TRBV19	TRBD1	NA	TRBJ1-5	CASSILQGAIGQPQHF	TGTGCCAGTAGTATATTACAGGGGGCAATTGGTCAGCCCCAGCATTTT
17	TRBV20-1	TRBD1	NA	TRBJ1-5	CSASRQGKDEGNQPQHF	TGCAGTGCTAGTCGACAGGGGAAGGATGAGGGCAATCAGCCCCAGCATTTT
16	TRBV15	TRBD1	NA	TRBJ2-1	CATSREGTVPYNEQFF	TGTGCCACCAGCAGAGAAGGGACAGTCCCCTACAATGAGCAGTTCTTC
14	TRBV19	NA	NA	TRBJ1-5	CASSIQEGYQPQHF	TGTGCCAGTAGTATACAAGAGGGCTATCAGCCCCAGCATTTT
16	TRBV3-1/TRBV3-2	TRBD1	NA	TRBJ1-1	CASSHGDRGPGTEAFF	TGTGCCAGCAGCCATGGAGACAGGGGGCCGGGTACTGAAGCTTTCTTT
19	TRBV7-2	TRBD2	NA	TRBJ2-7	CASSPDPGLAGGGYYEQYF	TGTGCCAGCAGCCCCGACCCGGGACTAGCGGGAGGTGGGTACTACGAGCAGTACTTC
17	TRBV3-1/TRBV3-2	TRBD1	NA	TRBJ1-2	CASSQDLGQGAASGYTF	TGTGCCAGCAGCCAAGATCTAGGGCAGGGGGCCGCTAGTGGCTACACCTTC
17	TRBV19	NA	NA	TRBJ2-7	CASSISLGAYDSYEQYF	TGTGCCAGTAGTATAAGTTTAGGGGCTTACGACTCCTACGAGCAGTACTTC
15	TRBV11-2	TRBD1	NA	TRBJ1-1	CASSALTGALHERFF	TGTGCCAGCAGCGCCTTGACAGGGGCCCTCCATGAACGGTTCTTT
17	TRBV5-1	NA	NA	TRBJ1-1	CASSFTQGDGWNTEAFF	TGCGCCAGCAGCTTTACACAGGGCGATGGTTGGAACACTGAAGCTTTCTTT
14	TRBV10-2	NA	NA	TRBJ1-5	CASSDRDIGQPQHF	TGCGCCAGCAGTGACAGGGACATTGGTCAGCCCCAGCATTTT
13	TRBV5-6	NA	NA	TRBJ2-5	CASSLQGPGTQYF	TGTGCCAGCAGCCTACAGGGACCGGGGACCCAGTACTTC
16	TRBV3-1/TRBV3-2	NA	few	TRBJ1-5	CASSQSGGVSNQPQHF	TGTGCCAGCAGCCAATCGGGAGGGGTCTCCAATCAGCCCCAGCATTTT
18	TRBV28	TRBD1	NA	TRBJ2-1	CASSLWGTGPGAYNEQFF	TGTGCCAGCAGTTTATGGGGGACAGGGCCCGGGGCCTACAATGAGCAGTTCTTC
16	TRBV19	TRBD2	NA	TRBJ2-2	CASSILAGANTGELFF	TGTGCCAGTAGTATACTAGCGGGGGCAAACACCGGGGAGCTGTTTTTT
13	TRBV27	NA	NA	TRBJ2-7	CASSFPDSYEQYF	TGTGCCAGCAGTTTCCCAGACTCCTACGAGCAGTACTTC
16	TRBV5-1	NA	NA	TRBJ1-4	CASSLNSGRTNEKLFF	TGCGCCAGCAGCTTGAATTCAGGAAGAACTAATGAAAAACTGTTTTTT
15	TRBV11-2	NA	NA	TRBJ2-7	CASSLVLANSYEQYF	TGTGCCAGCAGCTTAGTCCTAGCGAACTCCTACGAGCAGTACTTC
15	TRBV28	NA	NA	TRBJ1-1	CASSYLGGEVTEAFF	TGTGCCAGCAGTTACTTGGGGGGGGAGGTCACTGAAGCTTTCTTT
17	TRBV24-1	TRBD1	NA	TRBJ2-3	CATSDAPGTGATDTQYF	TGTGCCACCAGTGATGCCCCCGGGACAGGGGCGACAGATACGCAGTATTTT
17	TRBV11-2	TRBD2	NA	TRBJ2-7	CASSLVATSGGVYEQYF	TGTGCCAGCAGCTTAGTCGCAACTAGCGGGGGAGTCTACGAGCAGTACTTC
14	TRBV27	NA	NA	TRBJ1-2	CASRGIDSRYGYTF	TGTGCCAGCAGGGGAATCGACAGCCGCTATGGCTACACCTTC